One and the same sample provided the 14 T cell receptor beta chains below, sequenced in a study of OX40 agonist ivuxolimab in advanced cancers. Library creation used the immunoSEQ multiplex PCR assay. This immuneACCESS table, as held by TCRdb, lists in-frame sequences with V and J called but not all clones. Of the missing ones, under half trace to an unresolved V gene in checked studies; the others have no known cause. Recorded for this sample are 85,000 to 100,000 clones; roughly 89% of them occurred a single time. The ten largest account for around 0.85% of the sample. The input for sequencing was CD4+ or CD8+ T cells sorted from blood, taken in a trial of the OX40 agonist ivuxolimab. Every receptor here comes from an adult with an advanced solid tumor such as melanoma, head and neck, liver or kidney cancer.

The chain employs TRBV4-2 and TRBJ2-3; TRBD2 is a possible D gene (6 bases). This CDR3 has 14 amino acids. Per germline, CDR1 LGHNA and CDR2 YNFKEQ. The ends were cut back, 4 bases at V and 6 bases at J, with 14 bases in the middle. This CDR3 reads CASSRGGFWDTQYF. The DNA of the CDR3 is TGTGCCAGCAGCCGTGGGGGGTTTTGGGATACGCAGTATTTT.

This chain joins TRBV2 and TRBJ1-1; 8 bases are shared with TRBD1. Germline trimming cut 6 bases from V and 0 bases from J; bases unmatched to any gene: 6. Per the germline V gene, CDR1 is SNHLY and CDR2 is FYNNEI. This CDR3 is 15 amino acids long. CDR3 DNA sequence: TGTGCCAGCAGCGGACAGGGCCTCATGAACACTGAAGCTTTCTTT. Its translation: CASSGQGLMNTEAFF.

This clone appeared a single time. The chain has TRBV7-6 and TRBJ1-6; D is undetermined. Looked up from germline, CDR1 is SGHVS and CDR2 is FNYEAQ. V lost 8 bases to trimming and J lost 0 bases, with 5 bases between them. The CDR3 contains 13 residues. The chain's CDR3 is CASQSSYNSPLHF. CDR3 in DNA: TGTGCCAGCCAGAGCTCCTATAATTCACCCCTCCACTTT. The full variable domain, in which reference TRBV7-6 and TRBJ1-6 provide the parts outside the CDR3, is GAGVSQSPRYKVTKRGQDVALRCDPISGHVSLYWYRQALGQGPEFLTYFNYEAQQDKSGLPNDRFSAERPEGSISTLTIQRTEQRDSAMYRCASQSSYNSPLHFGNGTRLTVT.

The rearrangement uses TRBV11-2 and TRBJ2-7; D possibly corresponds to TRBD1 (6 bases). Germline CDR1 SGHAT, CDR2 FQNNGV. The CDR3 has 14 residues. Trimming pared 3 bases from V and 7 bases from J, leaving 16 bases between. CDR3 in DNA: TGTGCCAGCAGCTTCGTAGCAGGGGCAATGGAGCAGTACTTC. Translation: CASSFVAGAMEQYF.

The chain joins TRBV6-5 to TRBJ1-3; unclear D gene. Germline CDR1 is MNHEY and CDR2 is SVGAGI. V gave up 11 bases and J gave up 2 bases, with 16 bases separating them. CDR3 length: 14 residues. In DNA form, the CDR3 reads TGTGCCTCAGCCCGGGCGGGGACTGGAAACACCATATATTTT. Translated: CASARAGTGNTIYF.

The V gene is TRBV2, the J gene TRBJ1-5; D perhaps matches TRBD1 (5 bases). Looked up from germline, CDR1 is SNHLY and CDR2 is FYNNEI. Deletions cut 4 bases from V and 7 bases from J, with 14 bases between. This CDR3 spans 14 amino acids. In DNA form, the CDR3 reads TGTGCCAGCAGTGGAGTCGGGGGAAACCAGCCCCAGCATTTT. It codes for CASSGVGGNQPQHF.

The rearrangement uses TRBV28 and TRBJ2-3, with D maybe TRBD1 (5 bases). Trimming took off 3 bases at V and 5 bases at J, with 18 bases between the two ends. This CDR3 spans 16 amino acids. Looked up from germline, CDR1 is MDHEN and CDR2 is SYDVKM. The CDR3 is CASSLGWQGVQDTQYF. The CDR3 DNA follows: TGTGCCAGCAGTTTGGGTTGGCAGGGCGTCCAAGATACGCAGTATTTT.

The CDR3 region has the DNA TGTGCCAGCAGCCTGGGACAGGCTAACTATGGCTACACCTTC. Translating gives CASSLGQANYGYTF. The V gene is TRBV7-2, the J gene TRBJ1-2; 8 bases map to TRBD1. With 5 bases clipped from V and 0 bases from J, the junction kept 2 bases outside the gene matches. The CDR3 spans 14 residues. CDR1 is SGHTA and CDR2 is FQGNSA in the germline V gene.

This chain connects TRBV25-1 to TRBJ1-2; D ambiguous. Germline values: CDR1 MGHDK, CDR2 SYGVNS. V gave up 1 base and J gave up 5 bases, with 14 bases separating them. The CDR3 has 15 amino acids. CDR3 DNA sequence: TGTGCCAGCAGTGAATCTGACATACTCCGGTATGGCTACACCTTC. This encodes CASSESDILRYGYTF.

The V gene is TRBV7-9, the J gene TRBJ2-1; the match to TRBD2 covers 12 bases. CDR3 length equals 14 residues. Germline V lookup: CDR1 SEHNR, CDR2 FQNEAQ (reference sequence). V lost 2 bases and J lost 9; bases outside the gene matches: 2. The CDR3 DNA reads as TGTGCCAGCAGCTTAATGACTAGCGGGAGTGAGCAGTTCTTC. Its translation: CASSLMTSGSEQFF.

This clone was observed once. V and J are TRBV18 and TRBJ2-5, with 8 bases that match TRBD2. This CDR3 region has 17 residues. Germline V gives CDR1 KGHSH, CDR2 LQKENI. V shed 2 bases and J 2 bases; nucleotides not matched to a gene: 10. CDR3 region: CASSPTGTSPRQETQYF. DNA for the CDR3: TGTGCCAGCTCACCAACTGGGACTAGTCCAAGGCAAGAGACCCAGTACTTC.

The rearrangement joins TRBV6-6 to TRBJ1-4; D remains unclear. V dropped 2 bases and J dropped 7 bases, with 11 bases sitting between them. Germline V gives CDR1 MNHNY, CDR2 SVGAGI (reference sequence). This CDR3 contains 14 residues. CDR3 region: CASSYPGSGEKLFF. CDR3 DNA: TGTGCCAGCAGTTACCCGGGGAGTGGTGAAAAACTGTTTTTT.

The chain carries TRBV4-3 and TRBJ2-7, with 10 bases identical to TRBD1. The CDR3 is 19 residues long. Germline CDR1 and CDR2: LGHNA and YSLEER. V was clipped by 4 bases and J by 0 bases; unmatched bases: 15. The CDR3 loop reads CASSPQTGGQERSSYEQYF. The CDR3 DNA reads as TGCGCCAGCAGCCCTCAGACAGGGGGCCAAGAGAGGAGCTCCTACGAGCAGTACTTC.

The chain has TRBV28 and TRBJ1-3, with D perhaps TRBD1 (5 bases). Germline V gene lookup returns CDR1 MDHEN and CDR2 SYDVKM. Trimming took off 1 base at V and 1 base at J, with 8 bases between the two ends. CDR3 length equals 15 residues. The CDR3 region has the DNA TGTGCCAGCAGTTTATTCGGGGGGTCTGGAAACACCATATATTTT. It yields the protein CASSLFGGSGNTIYF.